The sequence of this T cell receptor (beta chain) was determined in a study of radiation and T cells in renal cell carcinoma. Study-wide results and limits: From baseline, blood top tumor clonotypes peaked at 2 weeks post-radiation.

Sequencing was performed with immunoSEQ multiplex PCR; in TCRdb, only in-frame clones are kept and a portion is missing. Of around 45,000 clones listed, roughly 82% are singletons. Time point here: blood 4 weeks post-SBRT, at nephrectomy. Treatment defined: 15 Gy SBRT to primary tumor, nephrectomy 4 weeks later. V lost 6 bases to trimming and J lost 6 bases, with 12 bases between them. The CDR3 is made up of 12 amino acids. Germline V gene lookup returns CDR1 LNHDA and CDR2 SQIVND (reference sequence). This clone was seen only a few times. Antigen unknown. The receptor was isolated from a woman aged 65 to 85 with renal cell carcinoma. The gene calls are TRBV19 and TRBJ2-7, with a weak D call TRBD2 (7 bases). The sample was blood, taken from a patient whose treatment included radiotherapy and nephrectomy. DNA of the CDR3: TGTGCCAGTAGCAACAGGGAGGGCGAGCAGTACTTC. Translation gives CASSNREGEQYF.